This TCR beta chain was identified during a study of graft-versus-host responses after intestinal transplantation. Background on the study: The transplants performed in recipients were multivisceral, liver-intestinal, or isolated intestinal.

Looked up from germline, CDR1 is SEHNR and CDR2 is FQNEAQ (reference sequence). V lost 5 bases, J lost 0 bases, and 11 bases lay in between. The CDR3 runs 14 residues. Study-wide results and limits: Researchers found peak circulating GvH clone levels linked to early post-transplant HvG declines. Recipient marrow contained GvH clones, some of which appeared first in ileum or blood.

Regarding this clone: Its antigen remains unknown.

Sequencing used immunoSEQ multiplex PCR; TCRdb keeps in-frame clones, though not all of them. The repertoire holds 55,000 to 70,000 clones, with around 90% as singletons. The TCR comes from a human patient who received an intestinal transplant, so some T cells may come from the graft donor. The chain recombines TRBV7-9 with TRBJ2-7, with D perhaps given as TRBD1 or TRBD2 (5 bases each). The source material was PBMCs, sampled around 120 days after intestinal transplantation. Here the CDR3 DNA reads TGTGCCAGCAGCCCACGGGACCACTCCTACGAGCAGTACTTC. Encoded protein: CASSPRDHSYEQYF.